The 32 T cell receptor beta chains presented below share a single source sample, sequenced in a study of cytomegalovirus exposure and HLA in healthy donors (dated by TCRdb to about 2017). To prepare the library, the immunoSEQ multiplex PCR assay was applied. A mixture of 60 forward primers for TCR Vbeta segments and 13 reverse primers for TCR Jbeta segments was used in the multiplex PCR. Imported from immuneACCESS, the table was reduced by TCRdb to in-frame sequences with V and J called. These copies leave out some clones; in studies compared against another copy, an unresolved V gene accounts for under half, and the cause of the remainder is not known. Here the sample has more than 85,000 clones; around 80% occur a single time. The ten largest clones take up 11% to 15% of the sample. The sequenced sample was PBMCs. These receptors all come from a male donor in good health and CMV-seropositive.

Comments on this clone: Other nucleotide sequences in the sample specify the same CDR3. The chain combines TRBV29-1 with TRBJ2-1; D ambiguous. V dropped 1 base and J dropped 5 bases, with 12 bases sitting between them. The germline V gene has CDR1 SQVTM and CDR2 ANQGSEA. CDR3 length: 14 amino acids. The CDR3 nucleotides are TGCAGCGTTGAAGGTCAGGCTATGGACAATGAGCAGTTCTTC. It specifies CSVEGQAMDNEQFF.

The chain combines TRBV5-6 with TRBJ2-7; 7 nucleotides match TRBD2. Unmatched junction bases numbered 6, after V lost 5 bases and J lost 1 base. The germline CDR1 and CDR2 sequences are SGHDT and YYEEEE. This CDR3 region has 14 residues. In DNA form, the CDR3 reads TGTGCCAGCAGACGAATAGCGGGTTCCTACGAGCAGTACTTC. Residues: CASRRIAGSYEQYF.

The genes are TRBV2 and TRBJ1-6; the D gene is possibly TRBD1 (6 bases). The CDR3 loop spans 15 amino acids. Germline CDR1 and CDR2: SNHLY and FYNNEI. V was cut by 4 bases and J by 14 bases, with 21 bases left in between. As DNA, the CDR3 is TGTGCCAGCAGTGCAACCCGGGACACCCGGTTTGCCCTCCACTTT. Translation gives CASSATRDTRFALHF.

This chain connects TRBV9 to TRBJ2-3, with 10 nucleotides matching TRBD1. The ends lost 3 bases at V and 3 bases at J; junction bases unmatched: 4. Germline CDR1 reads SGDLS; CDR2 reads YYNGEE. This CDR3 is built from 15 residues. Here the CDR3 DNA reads TGTGCCAGCAGCGAAGACAGGGGGCTGACAGATACGCAGTATTTT. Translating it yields CASSEDRGLTDTQYF.

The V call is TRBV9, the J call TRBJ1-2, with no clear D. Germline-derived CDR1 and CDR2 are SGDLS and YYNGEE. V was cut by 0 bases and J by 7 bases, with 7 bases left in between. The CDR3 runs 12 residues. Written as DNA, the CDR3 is TGTGCCAGCAGCGTAGACGGGGTTGGCTACACCTTC. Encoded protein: CASSVDGVGYTF.

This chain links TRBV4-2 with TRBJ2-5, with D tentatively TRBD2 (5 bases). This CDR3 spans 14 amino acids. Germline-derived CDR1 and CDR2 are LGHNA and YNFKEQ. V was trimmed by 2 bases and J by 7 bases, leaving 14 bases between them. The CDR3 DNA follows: TGTGCCAGCAGCCAACGAAATGGAGGAGGGACCCAGTACTTC. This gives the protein CASSQRNGGGTQYF.

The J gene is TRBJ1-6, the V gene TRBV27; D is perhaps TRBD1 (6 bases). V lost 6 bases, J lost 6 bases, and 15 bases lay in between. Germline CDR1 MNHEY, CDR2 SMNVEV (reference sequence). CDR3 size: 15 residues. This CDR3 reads CASSPGGGLNSPLHF. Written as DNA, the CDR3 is TGTGCCAGCAGCCCAGGCGGGGGCCTTAATTCACCCCTCCACTTT.

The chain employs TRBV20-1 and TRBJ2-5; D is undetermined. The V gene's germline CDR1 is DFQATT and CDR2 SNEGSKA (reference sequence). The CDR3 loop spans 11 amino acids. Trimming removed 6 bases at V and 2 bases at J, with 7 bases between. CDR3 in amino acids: CSAPQQETQYF. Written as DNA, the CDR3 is TGCAGTGCCCCCCAACAAGAGACCCAGTACTTC.

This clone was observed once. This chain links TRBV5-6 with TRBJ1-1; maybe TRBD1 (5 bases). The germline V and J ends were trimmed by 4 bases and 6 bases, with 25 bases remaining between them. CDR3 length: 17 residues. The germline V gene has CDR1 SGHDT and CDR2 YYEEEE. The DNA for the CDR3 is TGTGCCAGCAGCCCCCACCCCCCAGGGATGGCAACCCCTGAAGCTTTCTTT. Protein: CASSPHPPGMATPEAFF. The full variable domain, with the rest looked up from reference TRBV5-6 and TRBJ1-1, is DAGVTQSPTHLIKTRGQQVTLRCSPKSGHDTVSWYQQALGQGPQFIFQYYEEEERQRGNFPDRFSGHQFPNYSSELNVNALLLGDSALYLCASSPHPPGMATPEAFFGQGTRLTVV.

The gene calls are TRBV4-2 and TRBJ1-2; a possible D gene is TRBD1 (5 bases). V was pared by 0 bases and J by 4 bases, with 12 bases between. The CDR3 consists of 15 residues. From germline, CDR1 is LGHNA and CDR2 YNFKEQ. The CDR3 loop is CASSQEGGDFYGYTF. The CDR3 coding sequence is TGTGCCAGCAGCCAAGAGGGCGGGGACTTCTATGGCTACACCTTC.

CDR3 amino acids: CASSSQKTGPETQYF. The DNA of the CDR3 is TGTGCCAGCAGCTCGCAAAAGACAGGCCCGGAGACCCAGTACTTC. The rearrangement joins TRBV5-4 to TRBJ2-5, with a tentative D call TRBD1 (6 bases). The V gene lost 3 bases and the J gene lost 5 bases, with 17 bases spanning the gap. CDR3 length: 15 residues. CDR1 and CDR2 from the germline V gene are SGHNT and YYREEE (reference sequence).

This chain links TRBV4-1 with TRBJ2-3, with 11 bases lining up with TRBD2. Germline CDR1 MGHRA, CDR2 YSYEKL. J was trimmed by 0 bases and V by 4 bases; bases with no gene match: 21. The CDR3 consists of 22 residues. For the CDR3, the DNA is TGCGCCAGCAGCCGTACTCCCCTCCCTCTGCGAACTAGCGGGGGTAGCACAGATACGCAGTATTTT. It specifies CASSRTPLPLRTSGGSTDTQYF.

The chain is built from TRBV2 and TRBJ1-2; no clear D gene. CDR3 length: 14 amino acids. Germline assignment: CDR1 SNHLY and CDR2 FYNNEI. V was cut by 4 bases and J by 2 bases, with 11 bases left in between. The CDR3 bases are TGTGCCAGCAGTGTTGGTCGAGGCAACTATGGCTACACCTTC. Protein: CASSVGRGNYGYTF.

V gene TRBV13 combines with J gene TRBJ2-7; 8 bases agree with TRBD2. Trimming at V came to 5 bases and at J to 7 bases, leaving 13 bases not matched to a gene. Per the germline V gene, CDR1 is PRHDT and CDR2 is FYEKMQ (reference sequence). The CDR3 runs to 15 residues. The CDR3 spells CASSPYPGGAGEQYF. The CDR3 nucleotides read TGTGCCAGCAGCCCATACCCCGGGGGGGCGGGTGAGCAGTACTTC.

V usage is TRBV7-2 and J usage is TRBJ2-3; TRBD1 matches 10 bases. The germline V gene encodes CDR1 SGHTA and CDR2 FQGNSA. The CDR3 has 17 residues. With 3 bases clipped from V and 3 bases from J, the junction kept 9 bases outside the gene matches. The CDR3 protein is CASSFSGTGVRTDTQYF. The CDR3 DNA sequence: TGTGCCAGCAGCTTCTCCGGGACAGGGGTGAGGACAGATACGCAGTATTTT.

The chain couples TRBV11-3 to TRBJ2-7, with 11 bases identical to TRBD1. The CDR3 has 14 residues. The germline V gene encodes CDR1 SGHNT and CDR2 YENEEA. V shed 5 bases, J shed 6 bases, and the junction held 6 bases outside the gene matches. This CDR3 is CASSERTGGGEQYF. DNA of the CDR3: TGTGCCAGCAGCGAACGGACAGGGGGCGGCGAGCAGTACTTC.

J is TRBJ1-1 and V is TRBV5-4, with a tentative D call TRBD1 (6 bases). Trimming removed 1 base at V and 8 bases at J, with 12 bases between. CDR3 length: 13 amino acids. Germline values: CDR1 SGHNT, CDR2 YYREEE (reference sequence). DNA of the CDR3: TGTGCCAGCAGCTTGCTCGGGGGGACAGAAGCTTTCTTT. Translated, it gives CASSLLGGTEAFF. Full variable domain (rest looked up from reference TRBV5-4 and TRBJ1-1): ETGVTQSPTHLIKTRGQQVTLRCSSQSGHNTVSWYQQALGQGPQFIFQYYREEENGRGNFPPRFSGLQFPNYSSELNVNALELDDSALYLCASSLLGGTEAFFGQGTRLTVV.

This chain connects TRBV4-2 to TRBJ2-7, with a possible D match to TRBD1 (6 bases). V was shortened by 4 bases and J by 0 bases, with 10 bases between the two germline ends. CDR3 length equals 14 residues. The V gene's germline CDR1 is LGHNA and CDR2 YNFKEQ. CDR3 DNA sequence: TGTGCCAGCAGCCGGACAGCTTACTCCTACGAGCAGTACTTC. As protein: CASSRTAYSYEQYF.

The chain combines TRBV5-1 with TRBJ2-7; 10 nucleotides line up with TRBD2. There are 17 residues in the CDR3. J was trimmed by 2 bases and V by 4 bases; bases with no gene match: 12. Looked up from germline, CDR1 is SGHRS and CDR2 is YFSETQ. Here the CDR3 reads CASSTSPSGGATYEQYF. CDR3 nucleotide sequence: TGCGCCAGCAGCACCTCTCCTAGCGGGGGCGCAACCTACGAGCAGTACTTC.

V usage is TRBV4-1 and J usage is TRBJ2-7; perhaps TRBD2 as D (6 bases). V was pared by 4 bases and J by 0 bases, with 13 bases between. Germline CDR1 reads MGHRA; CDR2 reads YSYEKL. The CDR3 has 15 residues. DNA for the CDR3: TGCGCCAGCAGCCCGGGGGTATTTGTCTCCTACGAGCAGTACTTC. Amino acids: CASSPGVFVSYEQYF.

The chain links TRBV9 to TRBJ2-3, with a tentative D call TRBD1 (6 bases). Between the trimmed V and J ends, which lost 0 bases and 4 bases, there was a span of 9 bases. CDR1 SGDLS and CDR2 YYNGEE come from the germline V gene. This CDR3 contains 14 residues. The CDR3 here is CASSVGGPSDTQYF. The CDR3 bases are TGTGCCAGCAGCGTAGGGGGGCCGTCAGATACGCAGTATTTT.

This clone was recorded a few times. CDR3 protein: CASKEGSTDTQYF. In nucleotides, the CDR3 is TGCGCCAGCAAAGAGGGCAGCACAGATACGCAGTATTTT. The rearrangement joins TRBV4-1 to TRBJ2-3; possibly TRBD2 for D (5 bases). This CDR3 has 13 residues. CDR1 MGHRA and CDR2 YSYEKL come from the germline V gene. Trimming shortened V by 7 bases and J by 0 bases, and 8 bases separated the two germline ends.

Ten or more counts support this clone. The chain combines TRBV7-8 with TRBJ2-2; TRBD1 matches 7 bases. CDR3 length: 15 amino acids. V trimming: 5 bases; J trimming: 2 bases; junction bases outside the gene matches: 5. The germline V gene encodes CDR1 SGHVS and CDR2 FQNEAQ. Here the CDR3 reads CASSHGQANTGELFF. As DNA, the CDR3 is TGTGCCAGCAGCCACGGACAGGCTAACACCGGGGAGCTGTTTTTT.

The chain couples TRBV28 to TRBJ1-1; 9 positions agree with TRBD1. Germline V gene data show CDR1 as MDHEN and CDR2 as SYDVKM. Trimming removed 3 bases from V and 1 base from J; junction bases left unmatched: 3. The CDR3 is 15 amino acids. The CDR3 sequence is CASSFGTGRNTEAFF. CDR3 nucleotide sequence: TGTGCCAGCAGTTTCGGGACAGGGCGGAACACTGAAGCTTTCTTT. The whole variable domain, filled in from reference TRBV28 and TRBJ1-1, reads DVKVTQSSRYLVKRTGEKVFLECVQDMDHENMFWYRQDPGLGLRLIYFSYDVKMKEKGDIPEGYSVSREKKERFSLILESASTNQTSMYLCASSFGTGRNTEAFFGQGTRLTVV.

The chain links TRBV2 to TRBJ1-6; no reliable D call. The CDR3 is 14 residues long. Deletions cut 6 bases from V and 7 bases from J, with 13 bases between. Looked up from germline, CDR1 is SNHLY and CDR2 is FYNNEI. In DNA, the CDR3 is TGTGCCAGCAGGCCCGGGTCCCCAAATTCACCCCTCCACTTT. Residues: CASRPGSPNSPLHF.

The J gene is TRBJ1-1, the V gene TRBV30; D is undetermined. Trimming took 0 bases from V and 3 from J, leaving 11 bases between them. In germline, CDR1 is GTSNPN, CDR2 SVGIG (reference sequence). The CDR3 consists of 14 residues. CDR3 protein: CAWSVLGDYTEAFF. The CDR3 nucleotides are TGTGCCTGGAGTGTACTTGGTGACTACACTGAAGCTTTCTTT.

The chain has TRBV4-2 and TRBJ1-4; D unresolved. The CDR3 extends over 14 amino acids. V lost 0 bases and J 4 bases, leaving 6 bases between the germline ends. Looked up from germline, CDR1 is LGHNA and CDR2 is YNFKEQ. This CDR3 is CASSQDPHNEKLFF. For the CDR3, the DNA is TGTGCCAGCAGCCAAGACCCACATAATGAAAAACTGTTTTTT.

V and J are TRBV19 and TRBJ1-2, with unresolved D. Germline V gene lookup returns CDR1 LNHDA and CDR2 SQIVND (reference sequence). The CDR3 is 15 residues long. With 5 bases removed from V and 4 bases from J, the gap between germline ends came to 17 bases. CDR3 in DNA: TGTGCCAGTAGTCCCCGGGAAGGCAGGCCCTATGGCTACACCTTC. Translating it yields CASSPREGRPYGYTF.

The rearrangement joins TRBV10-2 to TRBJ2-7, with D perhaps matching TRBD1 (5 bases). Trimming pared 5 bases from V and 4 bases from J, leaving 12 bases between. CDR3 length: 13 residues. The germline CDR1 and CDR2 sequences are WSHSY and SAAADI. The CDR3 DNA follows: TGCGCCAGCAGTTCCAACAGGTCGTACGAGCAGTACTTC. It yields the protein CASSSNRSYEQYF.

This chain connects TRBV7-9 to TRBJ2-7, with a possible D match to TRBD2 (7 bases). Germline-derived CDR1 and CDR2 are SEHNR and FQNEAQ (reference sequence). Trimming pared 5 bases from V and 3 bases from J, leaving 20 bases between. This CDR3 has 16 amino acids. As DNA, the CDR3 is TGTGCCAGCAGCGGGGAAGGGGGGGGCAATAGCTACGAGCAGTACTTC. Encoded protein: CASSGEGGGNSYEQYF.

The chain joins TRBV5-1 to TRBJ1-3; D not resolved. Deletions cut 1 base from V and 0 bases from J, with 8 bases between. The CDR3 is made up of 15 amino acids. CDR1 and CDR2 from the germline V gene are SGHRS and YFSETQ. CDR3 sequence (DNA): TGCGCCAGCAGCTTGACGGGTATCTCTGGAAACACCATATATTTT. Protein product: CASSLTGISGNTIYF.

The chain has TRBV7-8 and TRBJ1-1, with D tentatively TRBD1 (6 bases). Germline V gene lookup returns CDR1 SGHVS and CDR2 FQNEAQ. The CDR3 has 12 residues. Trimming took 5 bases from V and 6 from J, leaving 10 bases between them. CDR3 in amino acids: CASSDRLAEAFF. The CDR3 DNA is TGTGCCAGCAGCGACAGGCTCGCTGAAGCTTTCTTT.